The rows below give T cell receptor beta chains drawn from one sample of a study of blood T cells in healthy people across ages. TCRdb reanalysed the 5' RACE reads using MiXCR and keeps one entry per CDR3 protein. The sample has almost 800,000 distinct CDR3 sequences, 55% to 75% seen once; the top ten hold 22%. Sequencing was carried out using blood. Receptor source: a man younger than 40 in good health. Each CDR3 is given with its conserved first and last residue. A D gene is named only where the DNA matches it firmly. The size entry is marked missing in some rows and otherwise reads once, few, many or a size class.

clone_size: .
d_call: TRBD1
v_call: TRBV18
j_call: TRBJ2-7
cdr3_aa: CASSNPGTGVTYEQYF
cdr3_nt: TGTGCCAGCTCAAACCCCGGGACAGGGGTGACCTACGAGCAGTACTTC

clone_size: .
d_call: TRBD1
v_call: TRBV6-1
j_call: TRBJ1-1
cdr3_aa: CASSLDRGQGEAFF
cdr3_nt: TGTGCCAGCAGCTTGGACAGGGGGCAAGGTGAAGCTTTCTTT

clone_size: few
d_call: .
v_call: TRBV20-1
j_call: TRBJ1-2
cdr3_aa: CSARDLNYGYTF
cdr3_nt: TGCAGTGCTAGGGACTTGAACTATGGCTACACCTTC

clone_size: few
d_call: .
v_call: TRBV7-2
j_call: TRBJ2-4
cdr3_aa: CASSLFLGSKHIQYF
cdr3_nt: TGTGCCAGCAGCTTATTTTTAGGATCAAAGCACATTCAGTACTTC

clone_size: .
d_call: .
v_call: TRBV20-1
j_call: TRBJ2-1
cdr3_aa: CSAQNRRGRSNEQFF
cdr3_nt: TGCAGTGCTCAAAACAGGCGAGGGAGGTCCAATGAGCAGTTCTTC

clone_size: few
d_call: .
v_call: TRBV7-2
j_call: TRBJ1-2
cdr3_aa: CASGQTYGYTF
cdr3_nt: TGTGCCAGCGGACAGACCTATGGCTACACCTTC

clone_size: .
d_call: .
v_call: TRBV6-5
j_call: TRBJ1-2
cdr3_aa: CASRGISDGFGYGYTF
cdr3_nt: TGTGCCAGCAGAGGGATCTCGGACGGGTTTGGCTATGGCTACACCTTC

clone_size: .
d_call: .
v_call: TRBV20-1
j_call: TRBJ1-2
cdr3_aa: CSGSSVLGGYTF
cdr3_nt: TGCAGTGGGAGCTCGGTACTTGGTGGCTACACCTTC

clone_size: few
d_call: TRBD1
v_call: TRBV6-6
j_call: TRBJ2-7
cdr3_aa: CASSIKGFAGGEQYF
cdr3_nt: TGTGCCAGCAGCATAAAGGGATTCGCAGGGGGCGAGCAGTACTTC

clone_size: .
d_call: .
v_call: TRBV5-8
j_call: TRBJ1-2
cdr3_aa: CASSLRRIGYTF
cdr3_nt: TGTGCCAGCAGCTTGCGGAGGATCGGCTACACCTTC

clone_size: .
d_call: TRBD2
v_call: TRBV7-2
j_call: TRBJ2-5
cdr3_aa: CASSFTYGGIETQYF
cdr3_nt: TGTGCCAGCAGCTTTACCTACGGGGGGATAGAGACCCAGTACTTC

clone_size: .
d_call: TRBD1
v_call: TRBV5-1
j_call: TRBJ2-7
cdr3_aa: CASSFLYRDRGSYEQYF
cdr3_nt: TGCGCCAGCAGCTTTTTATACCGGGACAGGGGATCCTACGAGCAGTACTTC

clone_size: .
d_call: .
v_call: TRBV3-1
j_call: TRBJ1-2
cdr3_aa: CASSHGLGDNYGYTF
cdr3_nt: TGTGCCAGCAGCCATGGGTTGGGAGATAACTATGGCTACACCTTC

clone_size: once
d_call: TRBD1
v_call: TRBV28
j_call: TRBJ1-5
cdr3_aa: CASSSGGSQPQHF
cdr3_nt: TGTGCCAGCAGTTCAGGGGGTTCACAGCCCCAGCATTTT

clone_size: .
d_call: TRBD2
v_call: TRBV5-1
j_call: TRBJ2-1
cdr3_aa: CASSFRTSAEQFF
cdr3_nt: TGCGCCAGCAGCTTCCGGACTAGCGCCGAGCAGTTCTTC

clone_size: .
d_call: .
v_call: TRBV14
j_call: TRBJ2-1
cdr3_aa: CASSQSHREQFF
cdr3_nt: TGTGCCAGCAGCCAATCGCATAGAGAGCAGTTCTTC

clone_size: .
d_call: .
v_call: TRBV5-1
j_call: TRBJ2-7
cdr3_aa: CASGAGQAYEQYF
cdr3_nt: TGCGCCAGCGGAGCGGGACAGGCGTACGAGCAGTACTTC

clone_size: .
d_call: .
v_call: TRBV6-2/TRBV6-3
j_call: TRBJ2-7
cdr3_aa: CASSYRSSKNEQYF
cdr3_nt: TGTGCCAGCAGTTATCGGTCCAGCAAGAACGAGCAGTACTTC

clone_size: .
d_call: .
v_call: TRBV7-9
j_call: TRBJ2-7
cdr3_aa: CASSEGTQTGEQYF
cdr3_nt: TGTGCCAGCAGCGAGGGGACACAAACGGGGGAGCAGTACTTC

clone_size: .
d_call: .
v_call: TRBV15
j_call: TRBJ2-5
cdr3_aa: CATSRADLTQETQYF
cdr3_nt: TGTGCCACCAGCAGAGCCGACCTCACCCAAGAGACCCAGTACTTC

clone_size: .
d_call: TRBD2
v_call: TRBV11-2
j_call: TRBJ2-3
cdr3_aa: CASSLGEGLVGTQYF
cdr3_nt: TGTGCCAGCAGCTTAGGGGAGGGGTTAGTAGGTACGCAGTATTTT